The 12 T cell receptor beta chains in this list originate from one sample, sequenced in a study of shared clonotypes between healthy human individuals. Assay used: immunoSEQ multiplex PCR; TCRdb lists only in-frame clones, some missing. In the table there are about 92,000 clones, approximately 75% of which are singletons. Sequenced sample: memory CD8+ T cells sorted from blood. As to subset: CD45RO+ cells pooled with CCR7-negative TemRA cells. These TCRs come from a young man in good health.

The chain recombines TRBV27 with TRBJ2-3; D remains ambiguous. The germline V gene has CDR1 MNHEY and CDR2 SMNVEV (reference sequence). The V gene lost 4 bases and the J gene lost 2 bases, with 22 bases spanning the gap. The CDR3 has 18 residues. The CDR3 is CASSSYIIPSLNTDTQYF. CDR3 nucleotide sequence: TGTGCCAGCAGTTCCTATATTATACCGTCCCTCAACACAGATACGCAGTATTTT.

The chain is built from TRBV6-4 and TRBJ2-1, with D perhaps matching TRBD1 or TRBD2 (5 bases each). This CDR3 has 15 residues. The germline V and J ends were trimmed by 7 bases and 6 bases, with 19 bases remaining between them. From germline, CDR1 is MRHNA and CDR2 SNTAGT. CDR3 loop: CASILSGTTSNEQFF. The CDR3, as DNA: TGTGCCAGCATATTGTCCGGGACCACAAGCAATGAGCAGTTCTTC.

In this sample, this clone turned up a few times. The chain has TRBV21-1 and TRBJ1-1. TRBV21-1 is flagged as a pseudogene. This CDR3 contains 15 residues. The CDR3 sequence is CASSKVGTPYTEAFF. Written as DNA, the CDR3 is TGTGCCAGCAGCAAAGTCGGGACTCCCTACACTGAAGCTTTCTTT.

About this clone: Additional DNA sequences in this sample encode the identical CDR3. The chain uses TRBV6-5 and TRBJ2-7; D uncertain. Germline lookup yields CDR1 MNHEY and CDR2 SVGAGI. Deletions cut 7 bases from V and 0 bases from J, with 1 base between. The CDR3 contains 10 residues. The CDR3 is CASNSYEQYF. Written as DNA, the CDR3 is TGTGCCAGCAACTCCTACGAGCAGTACTTC.

V and J are TRBV19 and TRBJ2-7; 9 bases agree with TRBD2. V was clipped by 3 bases and J by 5 bases; unmatched bases: 8. The CDR3 covers 15 residues. The V gene's germline CDR1 is LNHDA and CDR2 SQIVND (reference sequence). This CDR3 reads CASSILSAGGDEQYF. DNA for the CDR3: TGTGCCAGTAGTATCCTCTCAGCGGGAGGTGACGAGCAGTACTTC. Filled out from reference TRBV19 and TRBJ2-7, the complete variable domain reads DGGITQSPKYLFRKEGQNVTLSCEQNLNHDAMYWYRQDPGQGLRLIYYSQIVNDFQKGDIAEGYSVSREKKESFPLTVTSAQKNPTAFYLCASSILSAGGDEQYFGPGTRLTVT.

J is TRBJ2-1 and V is TRBV7-2; TRBD2 agrees at 13 bases. This CDR3 contains 16 residues. Germline assignment: CDR1 SGHTA and CDR2 FQGNSA. Trimming took 4 bases from V and 5 from J; bases not matched to a gene: 5. DNA for the CDR3: TGTGCCAGCAGCTCCCCCGGGACTAGCGGGGACAATGAGCAGTTCTTC. Residues: CASSSPGTSGDNEQFF. Using reference TRBV7-2 and TRBJ2-1 for the parts outside the CDR3, the full variable domain is GAGVSQSPSNKVTEKGKDVELRCDPISGHTALYWYRQSLGQGLEFLIYFQGNSAPDKSGLPSDRFSAERTGGSVSTLTIQRTQQEDSAVYLCASSSPGTSGDNEQFFGPGTRLTVL.

The chain links TRBV9 to TRBJ1-1; possibly TRBD1 for D (6 bases). The CDR3 loop spans 16 amino acids. V shed 4 bases and J shed 5 bases, with 21 bases lying between them. Germline values: CDR1 SGDLS, CDR2 YYNGEE. The CDR3 is CASSPTLDRQGTEAFF. The CDR3 nucleotides read TGTGCCAGCAGCCCCACCCTTGACAGGCAAGGGACTGAAGCTTTCTTT.

The V call is TRBV7-6, the J call TRBJ2-7, with a tentative D call TRBD2 (10 bases). The CDR3 has 19 amino acids. The germline gives CDR1 SGHVS, CDR2 FNYEAQ. V gave up 6 bases and J gave up 0 bases, with 27 bases separating them. The CDR3 DNA sequence: TGTGCCAGCAGTTCACAGGGGGCTAGCGGGAGTGGGGGCTCCTACGAGCAGTACTTC. This encodes CASSSQGASGSGGSYEQYF.

This clone was observed a handful of times. This chain uses TRBV6-6 with TRBJ2-7, with D hard to call. This CDR3 region has 12 residues. Germline CDR1 is MNHNY and CDR2 is SVGAGI (reference sequence). Between the trimmed V and J ends, which lost 4 bases and 4 bases, there was a span of 8 bases. CDR3: CASSSTPYEQYF. CDR3 coding DNA: TGTGCCAGCAGTTCTACCCCTTACGAGCAGTACTTC.

The chain carries TRBV4-3 and TRBJ1-5, with D perhaps matching TRBD1 (6 bases). Germline lookup yields CDR1 LGHNA and CDR2 YSLEER. The CDR3 contains 15 residues. The V gene lost 4 bases and the J gene lost 1 base, with 11 bases spanning the gap. Written as DNA, the CDR3 is TGCGCCAGCAGCCTCCACCAGGGGAGCAATCAGCCCCAGCATTTT. Translated, it gives CASSLHQGSNQPQHF.

The V gene is TRBV4-3, the J gene TRBJ2-3; 8 nucleotides line up with TRBD2. V shed 1 base, J shed 0 bases, and the junction held 0 bases outside the gene matches. Per the germline V gene, CDR1 is LGHNA and CDR2 is YSLEER. The CDR3 spans 15 residues. This chain's CDR3 is CASSQVAGSTDTQYF. CDR3 nucleotides: TGCGCCAGCAGCCAAGTAGCGGGAAGCACAGATACGCAGTATTTT.

In this sample, this clone turned up many times. This chain links TRBV6-1 with TRBJ1-4, with TRBD1 identical over 7 bases. V lost 6 bases and J lost 5; bases outside the gene matches: 9. Germline CDR1 is MNHNS and CDR2 is SASEGT. This CDR3 region has 15 residues. The CDR3 is CASRADRAWNEKLFF. The CDR3 bases are TGTGCCAGCAGGGCCGACAGGGCTTGGAATGAAAAACTGTTTTTT.